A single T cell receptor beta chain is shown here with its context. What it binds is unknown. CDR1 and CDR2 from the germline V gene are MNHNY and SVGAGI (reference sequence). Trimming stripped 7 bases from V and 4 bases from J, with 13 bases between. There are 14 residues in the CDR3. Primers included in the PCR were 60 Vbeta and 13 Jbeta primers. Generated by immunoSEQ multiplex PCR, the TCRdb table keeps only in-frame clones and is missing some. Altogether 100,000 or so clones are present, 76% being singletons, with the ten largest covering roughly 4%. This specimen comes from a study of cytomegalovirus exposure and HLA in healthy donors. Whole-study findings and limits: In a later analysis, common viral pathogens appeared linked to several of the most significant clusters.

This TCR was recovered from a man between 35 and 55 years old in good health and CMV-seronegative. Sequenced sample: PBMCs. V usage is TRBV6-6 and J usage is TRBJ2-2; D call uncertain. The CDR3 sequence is CASNQEAVTGELFF. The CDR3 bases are TGTGCCAGCAACCAAGAGGCGGTCACCGGGGAGCTGTTTTTT.